The clone carrying this T cell receptor beta chain was detected only a few times. Antigen unknown. The data were taken from a study of T cell repertoires in cytomegalovirus infection. The overall study: In the study, CMV epitopes included recently identified HLA-C-restricted and well-studied HLA-B-restricted ones.

This CDR3 spans 15 amino acids. Germline V CDR1 and CDR2: SGHTA, FQGNSA. The trim removed 5 bases at V and 10 bases at J, leaving 13 bases unmatched. TCRdb re-analysed the reads in MiXCR, keeping a single row per CDR3 protein. This table holds approximately 65,000 distinct CDR3 sequences, about 19% found once. The sequenced sample was CD8+ T cells from cultured PBMCs, obtained from culture after CMV antigen stimulation. This sequence joins TRBV7-2 and TRBJ2-3; 9 positions agree with TRBD2. This receptor was obtained from a human donor in good health (CMV status not recorded). Some clones in this sample may be carry-over from other donors' samples. The CDR3 reads CASSAYKPGLASQYF. The CDR3 DNA is TGTGCCAGCAGCGCCTACAAACCGGGACTAGCATCGCAGTATTTT.